This T cell receptor (beta chain) was captured by sequencing in a study of cytomegalovirus exposure and HLA in healthy donors. General study results and limits: The authors assumed roughly uniform sequencing depth across donors for presence/absence analyses.

13 Jbeta primers and 60 Vbeta primers were used for the PCR. Data came from immunoSEQ multiplex PCR; TCRdb stores just in-frame clones and leaves some out. The table shows approximately 120,000 clones, with less than 80% occurring only once. Turning to this clone: Its matching antigen is unknown.

CDR3 size: 15 residues. The germline CDR1 and CDR2 sequences are MNHEY and SVGAGI. Between the trimmed V and J ends, which lost 4 bases and 0 bases, there was a span of 9 bases. The sequence was obtained from a man aged 40-50 years in good health and CMV-seropositive. Input material: PBMCs. V usage is TRBV6-5 and J usage is TRBJ2-2; D possibly corresponds to TRBD1 (5 bases). DNA for the CDR3: TGTGCCAGCAGTTGGAAGGGGCCGAACACCGGGGAGCTGTTTTTT. It encodes CASSWKGPNTGELFF.